The 10 T cell receptor beta chains below all came from one sample that was sequenced in a study of blood T cells in healthy people across ages. For the second PCR, which ran for 7 to 11 cycles, a sample-barcoded 5' primer and a J-beta primer mix were used. MiXCR, run by TCRdb on the 5' RACE reads, gives a single entry per CDR3 protein. The profile shows 450,000 to 600,000 distinct CDR3 sequences, around a quarter of them singletons. Another study also made use of these data, one on T cells of mothers and their children.

The material sequenced was blood. All receptors derive from a boy aged 2 to 10 in good health.

The chain uses TRBV10-3 and TRBJ2-3; a weak D match, TRBD2 (5 bases). V was trimmed by 4 bases and J by 0 bases, leaving 14 bases between them. Germline CDR1 and CDR2: ENHRY and SYGVKD. CDR3 length: 16 amino acids. The CDR3 nucleotides read TGTGCCATCAGTGCCCCTAGTGGGAGAAGCACAGATACGCAGTATTTT. This translates into CAISAPSGRSTDTQYF.

This rearrangement joins TRBV4-1 to TRBJ1-2; D gene unclear. The CDR3 totals 14 residues. Trimming pared 1 base from V and 2 bases from J, leaving 8 bases between. Germline-derived CDR1 and CDR2 are MGHRA and YSYEKL. The CDR3 loop reads CASSQGAVNYGYTF. CDR3 nucleotides: TGCGCCAGCAGCCAAGGGGCCGTAAACTATGGCTACACCTTC.

The V call is TRBV29-1, the J call TRBJ2-5, with D uncertain. With 3 bases removed from V and 4 bases from J, the gap between germline ends came to 12 bases. The CDR3 extends over 13 amino acids. CDR1 and CDR2 (germline): SQVTM, ANQGSEA. The CDR3 region is CSVDRQQRETQYF. DNA for the CDR3: TGCAGCGTTGATAGGCAGCAACGAGAGACCCAGTACTTC.

This clonotype has a handful of counts. The chain is built from TRBV19 and TRBJ1-2; TRBD1 is a possible D gene (6 bases). Germline V gene sequence: CDR1 LNHDA, CDR2 SQIVND (reference sequence). The V end was cut by 5 bases, the J end by 7 bases, with 11 bases between. This CDR3 comprises 12 residues. The CDR3 sequence: CASSATGFGYTF. The CDR3, as DNA: TGTGCCAGTAGTGCTACAGGGTTTGGCTACACCTTC.

The table lists this clonotype with a few counts. The rearrangement links TRBV20-1 to TRBJ2-2; the match to TRBD2 covers 15 bases. The CDR3 has 19 amino acids. CDR1 is DFQATT and CDR2 is SNEGSKA in the germline V gene (reference sequence). The trim removed 0 bases at V and 3 bases at J, leaving 8 bases unmatched. CDR3 loop: CSARDPGLAGGGDTGELFF. CDR3 DNA sequence: TGCAGTGCTAGAGATCCGGGACTAGCGGGGGGCGGGGACACCGGGGAGCTGTTTTTT.

J is TRBJ2-3 and V is TRBV29-1; D not certain. Germline V lookup: CDR1 SQVTM, CDR2 ANQGSEA. V gave up 8 bases and J gave up 2 bases, with 20 bases separating them. There are 15 residues in the CDR3. The CDR3 nucleotides are TGCAGCTCTGGGCCAGGTAGAGGTACCACAGATACGCAGTATTTT. It translates to CSSGPGRGTTDTQYF.

This clonotype has just a few counts. The J gene is TRBJ2-5, the V gene TRBV3-1, with 14 nucleotides matching TRBD2. The germline V gene encodes CDR1 LGHDT and CDR2 YNNKEL (reference sequence). V lost 0 bases and J lost 2; bases outside the gene matches: 8. CDR3 length: 19 amino acids. The CDR3 loop is CASSQETRLAGGRQETQYF. The DNA for the CDR3 is TGTGCCAGCAGCCAAGAGACAAGACTAGCGGGGGGGCGGCAAGAGACCCAGTACTTC.

The genes are TRBV15 and TRBJ2-2; 7 positions match TRBD1. Germline V gene data show CDR1 as LNHNV and CDR2 as YYDKDF (reference sequence). Trimming removed 10 bases from V and 5 bases from J; junction bases left unmatched: 7. CDR3 length: 13 amino acids. CDR3 protein: CASAGTETGELFF. DNA of the CDR3: TGTGCCAGCGCCGGGACAGAGACCGGGGAGCTGTTTTTT.

This clonotype was observed once. The genes are TRBV29-1 and TRBJ1-2, with TRBD1 as a possible D gene (5 bases). Germline CDR1 reads SQVTM; CDR2 reads ANQGSEA. The CDR3 consists of 14 residues. The V end lost 3 bases, the J end lost 0 bases, and 11 bases lay between the germline ends. The CDR3 loop reads CSVEGPDSNYGYTF. CDR3 bases: TGCAGCGTTGAGGGGCCAGATTCTAACTATGGCTACACCTTC.

This chain uses TRBV10-2 with TRBJ1-4; the D is unclear. V lost 0 bases and J 6 bases, leaving 11 bases between the germline ends. There are 15 residues in the CDR3. Per the germline V gene, CDR1 is WSHSY and CDR2 is SAAADI. The CDR3 reads CASSESGSGDEKLFF. CDR3 DNA sequence: TGCGCCAGCAGTGAGTCCGGGTCCGGGGATGAAAAACTGTTTTTT.